This T cell receptor (beta chain) was sequenced for a study of T cells in Graves' hyperthyroidism and ophthalmopathy. Findings of the study overall: Clonotypes that were expanded in thyroid above 0.001 mostly appeared in blood too.

Template material for amplifying TCR beta CDR3 regions consisted of RNA transcripts. The HTBI set primed first-round TCR CDR3 RT-PCR. TCRdb reprocessed the multiplex PCR reads via MiXCR and lists one record per CDR3 protein. The repertoire holds about 520,000 distinct CDR3 sequences, roughly a quarter seen once, with about 11% in the top ten. Many counts were recorded for this clonotype. Its antigen is as yet unknown. This sample holds PBMCs from about 10 ml fresh peripheral blood. This CDR3 spans 14 amino acids. The germline V gene encodes CDR1 MNHEY and CDR2 SMNVEV (reference sequence). V was pared by 5 bases and J by 4 bases, with 5 bases of the junction left unmatched.

The chain joins TRBV27 to TRBJ1-5; TRBD1 matches at 7 bases. The TCR sequence derives from a woman aged 25 to 39 with Graves' ophthalmopathy. Sequencing was carried out using blood. The CDR3 bases are TGTGCCAGCAGTCAGACAGGGTATAATCAGCCCCAGCATTTT. It encodes CASSQTGYNQPQHF.